Listed below are T cell receptor beta chains from one sample, sequenced in a study of prognosis after radiotherapy for stage I lung cancer. TCRdb used MiXCR to reprocess the multiplex PCR reads, holding one entry per CDR3 protein. The top ten hold roughly 20% of the sample, which has 8,500 or so distinct CDR3 sequences, approximately 60% seen once. This specimen was PBMCs, taken before or after stereotactic body radiation therapy (not recorded which). Receptors originate from a donor aged 50 or older with non-small cell lung cancer. The CDR3 runs from the conserved cysteine through the conserved F or W. Each record gives: V gene, J gene, clone size, CDR3 length, D gene, CDR3 protein, CDR3 DNA. A D gene is named only where the DNA matches it firmly. Clone size is stated in some rows and not others, as once, few, many or a class when expanded.

TRBV4-1	TRBJ2-3	many	14	NA	CASSQVRVRGRQYF	TGCGCCAGCAGCCAAGTCAGGGTCAGGGGTAGGCAGTATTTT
TRBV2	TRBJ2-5	NA	14	TRBD1	CASSGEGGWETQYF	TGTGCCAGCAGTGGGGAAGGGGGCTGGGAGACCCAGTACTTC
TRBV30	TRBJ2-1	medium-sized	14	NA	CAWSLGREWAEQFF	TGTGCCTGGAGTCTCGGCCGGGAGTGGGCTGAGCAGTTCTTC
TRBV5-1	TRBJ2-6	many	16	NA	CASSALGDSGANVLTF	TGCGCCAGCAGCGCACTGGGCGACTCTGGGGCCAACGTCCTGACTTTC
TRBV15	TRBJ2-1	medium-sized	16	TRBD2	CATSTKLAGGGNEQFF	TGTGCCACCAGCACCAAATTAGCGGGAGGCGGGAATGAGCAGTTCTTC
TRBV9	TRBJ1-4	many	14	TRBD1	CASSLDRGNEKLFF	TGTGCCAGCAGCCTAGACAGGGGAAATGAAAAACTGTTTTTT
TRBV20-1	TRBJ2-3	NA	11	NA	CSARDFDTQYF	TGCAGTGCTAGAGATTTTGATACGCAGTATTTT
TRBV5-1	TRBJ2-5	NA	15	NA	CASSLIAGLQETQYF	TGCGCCAGCAGCTTGATCGCCGGTCTCCAAGAGACCCAGTACTTC
TRBV2	TRBJ2-2	NA	17	NA	CASSEPGRVFDTGELFF	TGTGCCAGCAGTGAACCGGGGCGGGTCTTCGACACCGGGGAGCTGTTTTTT
TRBV19	TRBJ2-1	NA	20	TRBD2	CASFKYGTSEMRGIGDEHFF	TGTGCCAGTTTTAAATATGGGACTAGCGAGATGAGGGGTATCGGTGATGAGCATTTCTTC
TRBV18	TRBJ1-1	many	13	TRBD1	CASSPGQDTEAFF	TGTGCCAGCTCTCCCGGACAGGACACTGAAGCTTTCTTT
TRBV3-1	TRBJ2-7	NA	12	NA	CASSHASYEQYF	TGTGCCAGCAGCCATGCTTCCTACGAGCAGTACTTC
TRBV6-1	TRBJ2-7	NA	11	NA	CASSLAGEQYF	TGTGCCAGCAGCTTGGCTGGAGAGCAGTACTTC
TRBV19	TRBJ1-2	medium-sized	13	NA	CASCYSPDYGYTF	TGTGCCAGTTGTTACTCACCTGACTATGGCTACACCTTC
TRBV30	TRBJ1-1	NA	14	TRBD1	CAWVAGTGHTEAFF	TGTGCCTGGGTCGCCGGGACAGGTCACACTGAAGCTTTCTTT
TRBV18	TRBJ1-5	many	14	TRBD1	CASSPGQGNQPQHF	TGTGCCAGCTCACCCGGACAGGGAAATCAGCCCCAGCATTTT
TRBV29-1	TRBJ1-2	NA	12	NA	CSVVAYDYGYTF	TGCAGCGTTGTTGCTTACGACTATGGCTACACCTTC
TRBV7-6	TRBJ2-5	many	15	TRBD2	CASSLTSGSWETQYF	TGTGCCAGCAGTTTAACTAGCGGGAGTTGGGAGACCCAGTACTTC
TRBV5-1	TRBJ2-7	many	17	TRBD2	CASRRGSGTGSSYEQYF	TGCGCCAGCAGGAGAGGTAGCGGGACCGGGAGCTCCTACGAGCAGTACTTC
TRBV28	TRBJ1-6	NA	15	NA	CASSPFGRYNSPLHF	TGTGCCAGCAGTCCCTTCGGCCGATATAATTCACCCCTCCACTTT
TRBV20-1	TRBJ2-1	NA	16	TRBD2	CSAYGEREVMYNEQFF	TGCAGTGCTTACGGGGAGCGGGAGGTAATGTACAATGAGCAGTTCTTC
TRBV28	TRBJ2-7	NA	14	TRBD2	CASSFSSGTYEQYF	TGTGCCAGCAGTTTTTCTAGCGGAACCTACGAGCAGTACTTC
TRBV12-3/TRBV12-4	TRBJ1-1	many	15	TRBD1	CASSRPGQGGTEAFF	TGTGCCAGCAGTCGGCCGGGACAGGGGGGCACTGAAGCTTTCTTT
TRBV2	TRBJ2-7	many	14	NA	CASSEGGSGYEQYF	TGTGCCAGCAGTGAAGGTGGGAGCGGGTACGAGCAGTACTTC
TRBV7-9	TRBJ2-7	NA	16	NA	CASSLALCVSVYEQYF	TGTGCCAGCAGCTTAGCCCTTTGCGTATCGGTCTACGAGCAGTACTTC
TRBV7-6	TRBJ2-7	NA	15	TRBD1	CANRLRQGGIYEQYF	TGTGCCAACAGACTCAGACAGGGGGGAATATACGAGCAGTACTTC
TRBV28	TRBJ2-7	NA	14	NA	CASSLLSLSYEQYF	TGTGCCAGCAGTTTATTGAGCCTCTCCTACGAGCAGTACTTC
TRBV6-5	TRBJ2-7	NA	15	NA	CASSSASRFSDEQYF	TGTGCCAGCAGTTCGGCTTCTAGGTTTTCGGACGAGCAGTACTTC
TRBV28	TRBJ1-2	many	14	NA	CASSNPGQNYGYTF	TGTGCCAGCAGTAACCCGGGGCAGAACTATGGCTACACCTTC
TRBV6-1	TRBJ2-1	medium-sized	13	NA	CASGWGPRDEQFF	TGTGCCAGCGGGTGGGGGCCTAGGGATGAGCAGTTCTTC
TRBV4-2	TRBJ2-1	many	14	NA	CASSQDVASNEQFF	TGTGCCAGCAGCCAAGATGTGGCAAGCAATGAGCAGTTCTTC
TRBV20-1	TRBJ2-3	medium-sized	17	TRBD1	CSAREPHGQGGLDTQYF	TGCAGTGCTAGAGAGCCCCATGGACAGGGAGGTCTAGATACGCAGTATTTT
TRBV5-1	TRBJ1-1	NA	15	NA	CASSLVGGADTEAFF	TGCGCCAGCAGCTTGGTCGGGGGCGCTGACACTGAAGCTTTCTTT
TRBV28	TRBJ2-7	NA	14	NA	CASSSARVDREQYF	TGTGCCAGCAGCAGCGCCAGGGTAGATCGGGAGCAGTACTTC
TRBV11-2	TRBJ1-3	NA	16	NA	CASSLDERGSGNTIYF	TGTGCCAGCAGCTTAGATGAACGGGGCTCTGGAAACACCATATATTTT
TRBV20-1	TRBJ2-1	NA	13	NA	CSARAMTGREYFF	TGCAGTGCTAGAGCTATGACAGGGAGGGAGTATTTCTTC
TRBV11-2	TRBJ2-2	NA	17	TRBD1	CASSPTRDRGVTGELFF	TGTGCCAGCAGCCCCACGAGGGACAGGGGGGTCACCGGGGAGCTGTTTTTT
TRBV12-3/TRBV12-4	TRBJ1-2	large	12	NA	CASEGPNYGYTF	TGTGCCAGCGAGGGGCCTAACTATGGCTACACCTTC
TRBV6-1	TRBJ2-1	NA	13	NA	CAISKNYYNEQFF	TGTGCCATCAGCAAGAACTATTATAATGAGCAGTTCTTC
TRBV12-3/TRBV12-4	TRBJ2-2	few	15	TRBD1	CASRDETGDSGELFF	TGTGCCAGCAGGGACGAGACAGGGGATTCTGGGGAGCTGTTTTTT
TRBV19	TRBJ2-2	medium-sized	15	TRBD1	CASRRDRMNTGELFF	TGTGCCAGTAGGAGGGACAGGATGAACACCGGGGAGCTGTTTTTT
TRBV7-3	TRBJ2-1	NA	15	TRBD2	CASSVDPSGNNEQFF	TGTGCCAGCAGCGTAGACCCCAGCGGGAACAATGAGCAGTTCTTC
TRBV18	TRBJ2-3	many	19	NA	CASSPDAGTEREAPDTQYF	TGTGCCAGCTCACCCGATGCAGGGACGGAAAGAGAGGCCCCAGATACGCAGTATTTT
TRBV20-1	TRBJ1-3	NA	19	TRBD1	CSARYPGQGVWGSGNTIYF	TGCAGTGCTAGATACCCCGGACAGGGGGTCTGGGGCTCTGGAAACACCATATATTTT
TRBV19	TRBJ1-2	large	14	NA	CASSGSGTAYGYTF	TGTGCCAGTAGTGGCTCCGGGACGGCCTATGGCTACACCTTC
TRBV6-8	TRBJ2-6	NA	15	NA	CAISEVGTGANVLTF	NA